This entry lists 11 T cell receptor beta chains sequenced from one sample in a study of molecular identifiers for immune sequencing clone quantification. TCRdb independently ran MiXCR on the PCR reads; one entry per CDR3 protein. The table shows approximately 90,000 distinct CDR3 sequences, with more than 20% occurring only once. The sample consisted of naive CD8+ T cells from blood, with Jurkat cell RNA spiked in. The subset denotes: FACS-sorted CD8+CD4-CCR7+CD45RA+ naive T cells. Source of these receptors: a human donor in good health. Some libraries in this study had Jurkat cell RNA spiked in.

The sample holds many counts of this clonotype. This chain links TRBV25-1 with TRBJ2-7; 7 nucleotides agree with TRBD1. CDR1 is MGHDK and CDR2 is SYGVNS in the germline V gene. V was pared by 1 base and J by 0 bases, with 6 bases of the junction left unmatched. The CDR3 is made up of 16 amino acids. CDR3 bases: TGTGCCAGCAGTGAATTCGGGGACAGATTCTCCTACGAGCAGTACTTC. Translated: CASSEFGDRFSYEQYF.

This clonotype was recorded many times. V is TRBV18 and J is TRBJ2-5, with D unclear. V lost 5 bases and J lost 0, with 7 bases in between. The germline V gene encodes CDR1 KGHSH and CDR2 LQKENI. This CDR3 region has 13 residues. The CDR3 spells CASSSQYQETQYF. CDR3 DNA sequence: TGTGCCAGCTCAAGCCAGTACCAAGAGACCCAGTACTTC. Together with reference TRBV18 and TRBJ2-5, the CDR3 gives the full variable domain: NAGVMQNPRHLVRRRGQEARLRCSPMKGHSHVYWYRQLPEEGLKFMVYLQKENIIDESGMPKERFSAEFPKEGPSILRIQQVVRGDSAAYFCASSSQYQETQYFGPGTRLLVL.

This clonotype was picked up many times. This sequence joins TRBV29-1 and TRBJ1-1, with 7 bases that match TRBD1. The length of the CDR3 is 12 residues. Germline V CDR1 and CDR2: SQVTM, ANQGSEA. The trim removed 7 bases at V and 5 bases at J, leaving 7 bases unmatched. CDR3 nucleotides: TGCAGCGCCGAGGTACAGGGGACTGAAGCTTTCTTT. Protein: CSAEVQGTEAFF.

The chain couples TRBV6-1 to TRBJ2-5; D is unresolved. This CDR3 has 15 amino acids. Germline CDR1 and CDR2: MNHNS and SASEGT. V was cut by 7 bases and J by 0 bases, with 15 bases left in between. Here the CDR3 DNA reads TGTGCCAGCAAGAGCAGCACATCGTACCAAGAGACCCAGTACTTC. Translated: CASKSSTSYQETQYF.

This clonotype was found many times. The chain links TRBV7-9 to TRBJ2-3, with D perhaps TRBD2 (6 bases). The CDR3 has 13 amino acids. CDR1 SEHNR and CDR2 FQNEAQ come from the germline V gene (reference sequence). Between the trimmed V and J ends, which lost 5 bases and 6 bases, there was a span of 12 bases. The CDR3 loop is CASSPGGTDTQYF. The CDR3 bases are TGTGCCAGCAGCCCCGGCGGGACCGATACGCAGTATTTT.

The rearrangement uses TRBV28 and TRBJ2-7; tentative D call: TRBD2 (6 bases). V was clipped by 3 bases and J by 3 bases, with 9 bases between them. The CDR3 totals 13 residues. The V gene's germline CDR1 is MDHEN and CDR2 SYDVKM. The CDR3 DNA reads TGTGCCAGCAGTTTTGTGGGGGGCTACGAGCAGTACTTC. Its translation is CASSFVGGYEQYF.

Turning to this clonotype: An end of the junction differs from the germline gene, which may be a read error. This sequence joins TRBV7-9 and TRBJ2-1; 14 positions agree with TRBD2. This CDR3 comprises 18 residues. Per the germline V gene, CDR1 is SEHNR and CDR2 is FQNEAQ (reference sequence). The CDR3 here is CASSSGTSGGESYNEQIF. CDR3 coding DNA: TGTGCCAGCAGTTCCGGGACTAGCGGGGGTGAATCCTACAATGAGCAGATCTTC.

As to this clonotype: A single base separates this from a much larger clone, so it may be a read error. The gene calls are TRBV5-3 and TRBJ2-7; TRBD1 agrees at 7 bases. TRBV5-3 is given ORF status, its function remaining uncertain. The ends lost 8 bases at V and 2 bases at J; junction bases unmatched: 10. There are 14 residues in the CDR3. CDR3 residues: CASSPGQTPYEQYF. For the CDR3, the DNA is TGTGCCAGCAGTCCGGGACAGACACCCTACGAGCAGTACTTC.

This clonotype was counted many times. The chain is built from TRBV20-1 and TRBJ2-1, with 13 bases identical to TRBD2. CDR3 length: 15 residues. Germline lookup yields CDR1 DFQATT and CDR2 SNEGSKA (reference sequence). Trimming took 6 bases from V and 7 from J; bases not matched to a gene: 9. This chain's CDR3 is CSATNGLAGVNEQFF. Here the CDR3 DNA reads TGCAGTGCCACTAACGGACTAGCGGGGGTTAATGAGCAGTTCTTC.

The chain combines TRBV2 with TRBJ2-5, with D maybe TRBD1 (5 bases). The germline gives CDR1 SNHLY, CDR2 FYNNEI. The CDR3 has 15 amino acids. Trimming removed 9 bases at V and 13 bases at J, with 30 bases between. CDR3 nucleotides: TGTGCCAGAGAAGGAATAAACAGGTGGACATGTCGTTGGTACTTC. Amino acids: CAREGINRWTCRWYF.

V and J are TRBV4-3 and TRBJ1-1, with 8 nucleotides matching TRBD1. The germline V gene has CDR1 LGHNA and CDR2 YSLEER. V was pared by 3 bases and J by 11 bases, with 17 bases of the junction left unmatched. This CDR3 comprises 16 residues. The CDR3 nucleotides read TGCGCCAGCAGCCAGGACAGAGCCGGGACAGGATGGGGGGCTTTCTTT. It specifies CASSQDRAGTGWGAFF.